This T cell receptor beta chain was sequenced during a study of blood T cell repertoires in COVID-19. The overall study: The United States, Italy and Spain were the sources of the acute and convalescent COVID-19 samples. Nucleic acid was either cDNA or gDNA, and it came from T cells, B-cell-depleted T cells, or PBMCs.

In the study's own analysis: Reference gene primers were amplified, and this amplification served to estimate nucleated cell counts. Sequencing used immunoSEQ multiplex PCR; TCRdb keeps in-frame clones, though not all of them. V, J and clone size were drawn from that table, and D and trimming were deduced from the DNA. This table holds about 140,000 clones, about 81% found once. The CDR3 length is 18 residues. The chain employs TRBV21-1 and TRBJ1-6; TRBD1, the table's D call, was not compared with the DNA. TRBV21-1 is a documented pseudogene. The receptor was isolated from an elderly woman with acute or convalescent COVID-19. Sequences were obtained from peripheral blood. CDR3 bases: TGTGCCAGCAGCAACCTTTCTGCAGGGGTGCTCTATAATTCACCCCTCCACTTT. Amino acids: CASSNLSAGVLYNSPLHF.